This T cell receptor (beta chain) was obtained from a study of blood T cell repertoires in COVID-19. Study context: The origin of the acute and convalescent COVID-19 samples was the United States, Italy and Spain. Sample material is recorded as cDNA or gDNA derived from T cells, B-cell-depleted T cells, or PBMCs.

V dropped 7 bases and J dropped 1 base, with 14 bases sitting between them. This CDR3 contains 15 residues. CDR1 and CDR2 (germline): SGHNT, YYREEE (reference sequence). Profiling relied on immunoSEQ multiplex PCR, and the TCRdb table lists in-frame clones only, not all of them. The data show 55,000 to 70,000 clones, about nine tenths seen once. Sequenced input: peripheral blood. This TCR was recovered from a woman aged 80 or older with COVID-19, enrolled during active disease. The rearrangement joins TRBV5-4 to TRBJ2-2; weak D call: TRBD1 (6 bases). The CDR3 spells CASFGGGRNTGELFF. As DNA, the CDR3 is TGTGCCAGCTTTGGTGGGGGCCGGAACACCGGGGAGCTGTTTTTT.